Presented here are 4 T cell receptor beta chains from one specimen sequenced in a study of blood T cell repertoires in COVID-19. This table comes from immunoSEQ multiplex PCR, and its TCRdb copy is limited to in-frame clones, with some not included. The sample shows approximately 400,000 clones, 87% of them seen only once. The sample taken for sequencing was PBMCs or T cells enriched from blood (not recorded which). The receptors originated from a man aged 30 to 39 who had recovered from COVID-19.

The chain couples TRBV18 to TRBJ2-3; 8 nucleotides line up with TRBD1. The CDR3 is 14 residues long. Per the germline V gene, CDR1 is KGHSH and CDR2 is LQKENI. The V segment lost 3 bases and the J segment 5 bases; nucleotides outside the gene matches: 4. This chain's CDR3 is CASSPQTGVDTQYF. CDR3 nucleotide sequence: TGTGCCAGCTCACCTCAGACAGGGGTAGATACGCAGTATTTT.

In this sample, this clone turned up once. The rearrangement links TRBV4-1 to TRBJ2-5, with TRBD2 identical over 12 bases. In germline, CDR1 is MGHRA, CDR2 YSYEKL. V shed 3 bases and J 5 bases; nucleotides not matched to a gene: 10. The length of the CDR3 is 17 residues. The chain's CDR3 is CASSQEGLAGKGETQYF. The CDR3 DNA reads TGCGCCAGCAGCCAGGAAGGACTAGCGGGGAAGGGGGAGACCCAGTACTTC.

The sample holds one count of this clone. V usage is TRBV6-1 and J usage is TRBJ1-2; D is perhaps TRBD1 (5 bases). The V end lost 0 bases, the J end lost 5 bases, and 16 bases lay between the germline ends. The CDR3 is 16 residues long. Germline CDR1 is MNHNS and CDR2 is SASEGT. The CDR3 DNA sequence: TGTGCCAGCAGTGAAGCGCTGGGGCAGACCGGGTATGGCTACACCTTC. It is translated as CASSEALGQTGYGYTF.

The CDR3 loop reads CASSYSPGSGEKLFF. The CDR3 region has the DNA TGTGCCAGCAGTTACTCTCCGGGTTCGGGTGAAAAACTGTTTTTT. This chain connects TRBV6-5 to TRBJ1-4, with no clear D. The CDR3 extends over 15 amino acids. V was clipped by 0 bases and J by 7 bases, with 12 bases between them. Germline assignment: CDR1 MNHEY and CDR2 SVGAGI.